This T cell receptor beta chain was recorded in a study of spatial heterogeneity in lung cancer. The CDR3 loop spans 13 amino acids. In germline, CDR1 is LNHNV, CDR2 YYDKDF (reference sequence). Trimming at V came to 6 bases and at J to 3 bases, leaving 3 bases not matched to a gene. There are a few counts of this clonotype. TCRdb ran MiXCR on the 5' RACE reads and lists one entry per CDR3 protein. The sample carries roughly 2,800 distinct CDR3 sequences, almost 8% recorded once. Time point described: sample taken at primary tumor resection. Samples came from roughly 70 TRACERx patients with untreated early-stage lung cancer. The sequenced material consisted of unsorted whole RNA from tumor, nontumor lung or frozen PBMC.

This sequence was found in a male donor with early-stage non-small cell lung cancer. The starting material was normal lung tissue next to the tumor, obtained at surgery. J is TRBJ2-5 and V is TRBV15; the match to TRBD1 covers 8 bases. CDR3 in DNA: TGTGCCACCAGAGAGACAGGGGAAGAGACCCAGTACTTC. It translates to CATRETGEETQYF.